Listed below are T cell receptor beta chains from one sample, sequenced in a study of CD8+CD57+ T cells in acquired aplastic anemia. TCRdb re-called the reads through MiXCR, storing one row per CDR3 protein. This table holds approximately 180,000 distinct CDR3 sequences, roughly 48% found once. Sequencing was done on a sample of sorted CD4+, CD8+, or CD8+CD57+ T cells (not recorded which) from PBMCs. The receptor set was obtained from a human donor with aplastic anemia. Each CDR3 is given with its conserved first and last residue. The D gene is left open where the match is weak. Clone size is stated in some rows and not others, as once, few, many or a class when expanded.

J gene | clone size | D gene | V gene | CDR3 protein | CDR3 DNA
TRBJ2-2 | . | TRBD1 | TRBV12-3/TRBV12-4 | CASSFGTGVSGELFF | TGTGCCAGCAGTTTCGGGACAGGGGTATCCGGGGAGCTGTTTTTT
TRBJ1-2 | . | . | TRBV20-1 | CSARDQLGDYGYTF | TGCAGTGCTAGAGACCAGCTTGGGGACTATGGCTACACCTTC
TRBJ1-2 | . | . | TRBV5-4 | CASSLDAGYGYTF | TGTGCCAGCAGCTTGGATGCAGGCTATGGCTACACCTTC
TRBJ1-2 | many | . | TRBV7-2 | CASSLDRQGRYGYTF | TGTGCCAGCAGCTTAGATCGGCAGGGAAGGTATGGCTACACCTTC
TRBJ1-3 | . | . | TRBV12-3/TRBV12-4 | CASSPGPGQGNTIYF | TGTGCCAGCAGCCCCGGCCCTGGTCAGGGGAACACCATATATTTT
TRBJ1-2 | . | TRBD1 | TRBV19 | CASSPAPDRTGYTF | TGTGCCAGTAGCCCGGCCCCGGACAGGACTGGCTACACCTTC
TRBJ2-7 | . | . | TRBV4-2 | CASSQDEAVGPYEQYF | TGTGCCAGCAGCCAAGATGAGGCGGTCGGACCCTACGAGCAGTACTTC
TRBJ1-6 | many | . | TRBV25-1 | CASSELWGVGSPLHF | TGTGCCAGCAGTGAATTATGGGGAGTTGGGTCTCCCCTCCACTTT
TRBJ1-3 | many | . | TRBV9 | CASSVYGRSDTIYF | TGTGCCAGCAGCGTTTACGGACGTAGTGACACCATATATTTT
TRBJ2-7 | . | . | TRBV5-1 | CASSVNYLGSAEQYF | TGCGCCAGCAGCGTAAACTATCTAGGCTCCGCCGAGCAGTACTTC
TRBJ2-7 | . | TRBD1 | TRBV2 | CASSPVRGNYEQYF | TGTGCCAGCAGTCCGGTCAGGGGGAACTACGAGCAGTACTTC
TRBJ2-7 | many | . | TRBV28 | CASSFNRNEQYF | TGTGCCAGCAGTTTTAACAGGAACGAGCAGTACTTC
TRBJ2-2 | many | . | TRBV19 | CASRIDNINTGELFF | TGTGCCAGTAGGATTGATAATATCAACACCGGGGAGCTGTTTTTT
TRBJ1-5 | . | . | TRBV20-1 | CSARDPRGVYTDTQHF | TGCAGTGCTAGAGATCCCCGGGGGGTGTACACAGATACGCAGCATTTT
TRBJ1-2 | . | . | TRBV20-1 | CSARDGHGQGRSYGYTF | TGCAGTGCTAGAGATGGTCACGGGCAGGGGAGATCCTATGGCTACACCTTC
TRBJ1-6 | many | . | TRBV19 | CASTTSRDSPLHF | TGTGCCAGTACGACTAGTCGTGACTCACCCCTCCACTTT
TRBJ1-1 | many | . | TRBV7-2 | CASSVRASAYEAFF | TGTGCCAGCAGCGTCAGGGCTTCCGCTTATGAAGCTTTCTTT
TRBJ1-3 | . | . | TRBV2 | CASGSGSAGNTIYF | TGTGCCAGCGGATCGGGTTCGGCCGGAAACACCATATATTTT
TRBJ2-5 | few | . | TRBV10-2 | CASRGLVGETQYF | TGCGCCAGCAGAGGATTGGTGGGAGAGACCCAGTACTTC
TRBJ2-3 | many | . | TRBV5-1 | CASSGAAGDISTDTQYF | TGCGCCAGCAGCGGGGCAGCAGGGGACATCAGCACAGATACGCAGTATTTT
TRBJ2-1 | many | . | TRBV11-1 | CASSFEGLHDEQFF | TGTGCCAGCAGCTTCGAGGGCCTCCACGATGAGCAGTTCTTC
TRBJ2-1 | . | TRBD2 | TRBV6-1 | CASSTLAGAYNEQFF | TGTGCCAGCAGCACACTAGCGGGGGCCTACAATGAGCAGTTCTTC
TRBJ2-1 | . | TRBD2 | TRBV6-1 | CASSPQRGVLDEQFF | TGTGCCAGCAGCCCGCAGCGGGGCGTCCTCGATGAGCAGTTCTTC
TRBJ2-7 | . | . | TRBV7-2 | CASRLPEVRGEQYF | TGTGCCAGCAGGCTGCCCGAGGTCCGGGGCGAGCAGTACTTC
TRBJ1-2 | many | . | TRBV6-5 | CASSYGLGANYGYTF | TGTGCCAGCAGTTACGGTCTGGGAGCGAACTATGGCTACACCTTC
TRBJ1-1 | many | TRBD1 | TRBV5-1 | CASSGGQVLNTEAFF | TGCGCCAGCAGCGGGGGACAGGTACTGAACACTGAAGCTTTCTTT
TRBJ1-2 | . | TRBD1 | TRBV7-9 | CASSWGQGYTF | TGTGCCAGCAGCTGGGGACAGGGGTACACCTTC
TRBJ2-7 | . | . | TRBV19 | CASSMARHEQYF | TGTGCCAGTAGTATGGCCAGGCACGAGCAGTACTTC
TRBJ1-6 | . | . | TRBV10-2 | CASSAQPNSPLHF | TGCGCCAGCAGTGCACAGCCTAATTCACCCCTCCACTTT
TRBJ2-3 | many | TRBD1 | TRBV5-1 | CASSSGVGGVTDTQYF | TGCGCCAGCAGCTCAGGGGTAGGGGGCGTCACAGATACGCAGTATTTT
TRBJ1-1 | . | . | TRBV28 | CASSLSSPMRGTEAFF | TGTGCCAGCAGTTTAAGCAGTCCAATGAGGGGCACTGAAGCTTTCTTT
TRBJ2-5 | . | . | TRBV10-2 | CASSRWGHRQETQYF | TGTGCCAGCTCACGATGGGGACATCGCCAAGAGACCCAGTACTTC